Presented here are 21 T cell receptor beta chains from one specimen sequenced in a study of somatic mutations in cytotoxic T cells in rheumatoid arthritis. Only in-frame clones appear in the TCRdb table, and some are missing; sequencing was by immunoSEQ multiplex PCR. Of about 12,000 clones listed, under 85% are singletons. Sequencing input: CD8+ T cells sorted from blood. These receptors were obtained from a woman in her sixties in good health.

The rearrangement uses TRBV19 and TRBJ1-6, with 10 positions matching TRBD1. Looked up from germline, CDR1 is LNHDA and CDR2 is SQIVND (reference sequence). The length of the CDR3 is 14 residues. V trimming: 4 bases; J trimming: 8 bases; junction bases outside the gene matches: 2. The CDR3 sequence: CASSTTGGHSPLHF. In DNA form, the CDR3 reads TGTGCCAGTAGTACGACAGGGGGCCATTCACCCCTCCACTTT.

This clone was seen only once. The genes are TRBV5-1 and TRBJ2-7; tentatively, D is TRBD1 (6 bases). Germline V gene lookup returns CDR1 SGHRS and CDR2 YFSETQ. Trimming took off 5 bases at V and 3 bases at J, with 15 bases between the two ends. CDR3 length: 14 residues. CDR3 DNA: TGCGCCAGCAGGGGTGGGTCAGGGGTCTACGAGCAGTACTTC. Protein sequence: CASRGGSGVYEQYF.

CDR3 nucleotides: TGTGCCAGCAGTGAGGGAAGGGGAGCTTTCTTT. This translates into CASSEGRGAFF. J is TRBJ1-1 and V is TRBV6-1; D possibly corresponds to TRBD1 (5 bases). This CDR3 has 11 amino acids. V was cut by 3 bases and J by 10 bases, with 9 bases left in between. CDR1 and CDR2 (germline): MNHNS, SASEGT.

The gene calls are TRBV28 and TRBJ2-1; 7 positions match TRBD1. The CDR3 has 15 residues. CDR1 and CDR2 from the germline V gene are MDHEN and SYDVKM. Trimming removed 6 bases from V and 4 bases from J; junction bases left unmatched: 9. The CDR3 reads CASSAPTGKYNEQFF. In nucleotides, the CDR3 is TGTGCCAGCAGCGCCCCGACAGGGAAATACAATGAGCAGTTCTTC.

In its sample, this clone is medium-sized. The rearrangement links TRBV6-1 to TRBJ2-7; possible D gene TRBD1, 5 bases. The V end was cut by 6 bases, the J end by 2 bases, with 17 bases between. The CDR3 totals 15 residues. Germline CDR1 is MNHNS and CDR2 is SASEGT. The CDR3 spells CASRDGQGIPYEQYF. In DNA form, the CDR3 reads TGTGCCAGCAGGGACGGGCAGGGAATCCCCTACGAGCAGTACTTC.

The rearrangement links TRBV20-1 to TRBJ2-5, with D possibly matching TRBD1 (5 bases). Near its end, the DNA agrees better with TRBJ2-7, so the J call may be wrong. The length of the CDR3 is 11 residues. Per the germline V gene, CDR1 is DFQATT and CDR2 is SNEGSKA (reference sequence). CDR3 in DNA: TGCAGGGTGGACACCTCCTACGAGCAGTACTTC. It specifies CRVDTSYEQYF.

The rearrangement uses TRBV28 and TRBJ1-1; TRBD1 agrees at 11 bases. Per germline, CDR1 MDHEN and CDR2 SYDVKM. The CDR3 has 18 amino acids. The trim removed 4 bases at V and 4 bases at J, leaving 14 bases unmatched. CDR3 DNA: TGTGCCAGCAGTTCTATTCAGGCTTCCGGGACAGGGGGCACTGAAGCTTTCTTT. Translating it yields CASSSIQASGTGGTEAFF.

A few counts support this clone. The CDR3 protein is CASSDPRHPAGPSVGYGYTF. The CDR3 nucleotides read TGTGCCAGCAGTGATCCCAGGCATCCGGCGGGCCCCTCAGTAGGCTATGGCTACACCTTC. The chain couples TRBV2 to TRBJ1-2; D remains unclear. V was clipped by 3 bases and J by 4 bases, with 30 bases between them. The CDR3 covers 20 residues. Germline CDR1 and CDR2: SNHLY and FYNNEI.

CDR3 bases: TGTGCCAGCAGCGAAGAGGGACAGGGGATACGCCCCCAGCATTTT. This translates into CASSEEGQGIRPQHF. The chain couples TRBV7-8 to TRBJ1-5, with 10 nucleotides matching TRBD1. The germline gives CDR1 SGHVS, CDR2 FQNEAQ. The J segment lost 10 bases and the V segment lost 5 bases, leaving 11 bases of the junction unmatched. The CDR3 covers 15 residues.

This clone has only a few counts. V usage is TRBV6-6 and J usage is TRBJ2-1; D is undetermined. The CDR3 loop spans 15 amino acids. V was trimmed by 2 bases and J by 6 bases, leaving 14 bases between them. The germline V gene has CDR1 MNHNY and CDR2 SVGAGI (reference sequence). In DNA form, the CDR3 reads TGTGCCAGCAGTTACGGATCGGTTCAGGTCAATGAGCAGTTCTTC. Translating gives CASSYGSVQVNEQFF.

This sequence joins TRBV28 and TRBJ2-5; D might be TRBD2 (6 bases). In germline, CDR1 is MDHEN, CDR2 SYDVKM. CDR3 length equals 15 residues. Trimming left V 5 bases short and J 1 base short, with 14 bases between. CDR3 coding DNA: TGTGCCAGCAGTGCTTGGTCGGAGGGCCAAGAGACCCAGTACTTC. Amino acid sequence: CASSAWSEGQETQYF.

The rearrangement links TRBV6-5 to TRBJ1-6; 11 positions agree with TRBD1. CDR1 and CDR2 from the germline V gene are MNHEY and SVGAGI. The CDR3 consists of 15 residues. Trimming removed 1 base from V and 14 bases from J; junction bases left unmatched: 7. Written as DNA, the CDR3 is TGTGCCAGCAGTTACTACGGACAGGGGGCTGTTACCCTCCACTTT. Protein product: CASSYYGQGAVTLHF.

J is TRBJ2-1 and V is TRBV2; 10 nucleotides match TRBD1. The germline V gene has CDR1 SNHLY and CDR2 FYNNEI. The length of the CDR3 is 13 residues. Unmatched junction bases numbered 6, after V lost 8 bases and J lost 8 bases. Written as DNA, the CDR3 is TGTGCCAGCTACGGACAGGGGGGTTATGAGCAGTTCTTC. Amino acid sequence: CASYGQGGYEQFF.

The chain combines TRBV25-1 with TRBJ2-2, with no clear D. CDR3 length: 11 residues. Trimming stripped 2 bases from V and 8 bases from J, with 3 bases between. Per germline, CDR1 MGHDK and CDR2 SYGVNS. CDR3 region: CASSERGELFF. The DNA of the CDR3 is TGTGCCAGCAGTGAACGGGGGGAGCTGTTTTTT.

The V gene is TRBV7-9, the J gene TRBJ2-1, with a possible D match to TRBD1 (5 bases). Germline assignment: CDR1 SEHNR and CDR2 FQNEAQ (reference sequence). The CDR3 loop spans 14 amino acids. Trimming took 0 bases from V and 4 from J, leaving 7 bases between them. The CDR3 reads CASSLAGRYNEQFF. DNA of the CDR3: TGTGCCAGCAGCTTAGCGGGGCGATACAATGAGCAGTTCTTC. The complete variable domain, with remaining parts taken from reference TRBV7-9 and TRBJ2-1, reads DTGVSQNPRHKITKRGQNVTFRCDPISEHNRLYWYRQTLGQGPEFLTYFQNEAQLEKSRLLSDRFSAERPKGSFSTLEIQRTEQGDSAMYLCASSLAGRYNEQFFGPGTRLTVL.

This clone has only one observation. The junction does not match germline at one end; this may be a read error. The chain recombines TRBV9 with TRBJ2-3; 9 bases align to TRBD2. CDR1 SGDLS and CDR2 YYNGEE come from the germline V gene. The CDR3 length is 13 residues. Here the CDR3 DNA reads TGTGCCAGCAGCACTAGTAGCGGGGGAGGCGGGGATTTT. This sequence encodes CASSTSSGGGGDF.

In this sample, this clone turned up a few times. The CDR3 DNA reads as TGTGCCAGCAGCTCCCAGACTAGCCCCCAGAACACCGGGGAGCTGTTTTTT. It translates to CASSSQTSPQNTGELFF. V is TRBV9 and J is TRBJ2-2; 7 bases agree with TRBD2. Unmatched junction bases numbered 10, after V lost 4 bases and J lost 1 base. Per the germline V gene, CDR1 is SGDLS and CDR2 is YYNGEE. The CDR3 is made up of 17 amino acids.

The genes are TRBV6-5 and TRBJ1-2; 9 bases map to TRBD1. CDR3 length equals 15 residues. Trimming at V came to 5 bases and at J to 4 bases, leaving 8 bases not matched to a gene. Looked up from germline, CDR1 is MNHEY and CDR2 is SVGAGI. As DNA, the CDR3 is TGTGCCAGCAGTAGCCCGGGACAGGGTGGCTATGGCTACACCTTC. This translates into CASSSPGQGGYGYTF.

V gene TRBV4-2 combines with J gene TRBJ2-7; D not certain. Trimming left V 0 bases short and J 3 bases short, with 15 bases between. There are 16 residues in the CDR3. Germline values: CDR1 LGHNA, CDR2 YNFKEQ. CDR3 region: CASSQDWPGGSYEQYF. The CDR3 DNA follows: TGTGCCAGCAGCCAAGATTGGCCAGGTGGTAGCTACGAGCAGTACTTC.

The rearrangement uses TRBV6-1 and TRBJ2-7; 7 bases align to TRBD1. With V trimmed by 4 bases and J by 4 bases, 1 base remained unmatched. The V gene's germline CDR1 is MNHNS and CDR2 SASEGT. The CDR3 consists of 12 residues. The CDR3 loop is CASSGQGYEQYF. For the CDR3, the DNA is TGTGCCAGCAGTGGACAGGGTTACGAGCAGTACTTC.

The chain has TRBV6-5 and TRBJ2-2, with a possible D match to TRBD1 (5 bases). Germline V gene data show CDR1 as MNHEY and CDR2 as SVGAGI. V was clipped by 7 bases and J by 5 bases, with 11 bases between them. CDR3 size: 13 residues. The CDR3 nucleotides are TGTGCCAGCACCGAGACAGTTACCGGGGAGCTGTTTTTT. Translated, it gives CASTETVTGELFF.